Below, one T cell receptor (beta chain) is given with its context. TCRdb keeps only in-frame clones here, not all; method: immunoSEQ multiplex PCR. The data show approximately 70,000 clones, around nine tenths seen once. This CDR3 has 15 amino acids. Germline V lookup: CDR1 MNHEY, CDR2 SMNVEV (reference sequence). The ends were cut back, 2 bases at V and 4 bases at J, with 12 bases in the middle. This entry is derived from a study of blood T cell repertoires in COVID-19. Study context: The United States, Italy and Spain supplied acute and convalescent COVID-19 samples.

The sequencing sample was made of peripheral blood. This receptor was taken from a man aged 50 or older with active COVID-19. J is TRBJ2-1 and V is TRBV27; D is perhaps TRBD2 (7 bases). The CDR3 DNA sequence: TGTGCCAGCAGTTTAGCCGGGGGGCTTTACAATGAGCAGTTCTTC. This encodes CASSLAGGLYNEQFF.